This T cell receptor (beta chain) was sequenced in a study of blood T cell repertoires in COVID-19. Germline V gene sequence: CDR1 SGHVS, CDR2 FQNEAQ. V was clipped by 7 bases and J by 3 bases; unmatched bases: 12. The CDR3 is 17 amino acids. Repertoires were generated with immunoSEQ multiplex PCR, while TCRdb's copy carries only in-frame clones and drops some. The data show more than 95,000 clones, 85% seen once. The receptor was isolated from a man at least 80 years old with active or convalescent COVID-19. The material sequenced was peripheral blood. This chain links TRBV7-8 with TRBJ2-2, with TRBD1 identical over 9 bases. Written as DNA, the CDR3 is TGTGCCAGCATAGGTTTTTTGGGGGACAGGGACACCGGGGAGCTGTTTTTT. Its protein product is CASIGFLGDRDTGELFF. The variable domain in full, with the rest retrieved from reference TRBV7-8 and TRBJ2-2, is GAGVSQSPRYKVAKRGQDVALRCDPISGHVSLFWYQQALGQGPEFLTYFQNEAQLDKSGLPSDRFFAERPEGSVSTLKIQRTQQEDSAVYLCASIGFLGDRDTGELFFGEGSRLTVL.